This TCR beta chain was sequenced in a study of post-analysis software for immune sequencing data. Study-wide points: TRBV5-6, TRBV5-1 and TRBV20-1 were among roughly five TRBV segments more frequent in patients than controls. Diversity measured as normalized Chao1 was significantly lower in multiple sclerosis patients than in controls.

Germline CDR1 reads SGHTA; CDR2 reads FQGNSA. Germline trimming cut 6 bases from V and 1 base from J; bases unmatched to any gene: 6. CDR3 size: 16 residues. Built from TCR beta cDNA, the libraries had unique molecular identifiers in them. TCRdb called the PCR reads again in MiXCR, with one record for every CDR3 protein. The sample includes roughly 410,000 distinct CDR3 sequences, roughly 35% of them seen just once. This clonotype was counted a few times. The antigen remains undetermined. Source material: blood. The chain recombines TRBV7-2 with TRBJ2-1; 10 bases match TRBD2. The receptor was isolated from a girl under 18 with multiple sclerosis. CDR3 in amino acids: CASRGLAGDSYNEQFF. CDR3 sequence (DNA): TGTGCCAGCAGAGGGCTAGCGGGAGATTCCTACAATGAGCAGTTCTTC.